The TCR beta chain described here comes from a study of beta chain features in type 1 diabetes. Reverse transcribing all isolated RNA meant expressed TCRB transcripts were sequenced. Libraries were prepared by immunoSEQ multiplex PCR; TCRdb keeps only in-frame clonotypes and omits some of them. The data show around 430,000 clones, around 30% seen once. Findings of the study overall: The naive, central memory and Treg TCRB repertoires looked more alike in patients than they did in healthy donors. Across all four CD4+ subsets, people with type 1 diabetes showed modestly shorter TCRB CDR3s.

Purities over 98% were achieved in all sorted populations. This clone turned up a few times. Its matching antigen is unknown. The CDR3 has 14 amino acids. V was shortened by 1 base and J by 4 bases, with 11 bases between the two germline ends. Germline values: CDR1 LNHNV, CDR2 YYDKDF (reference sequence). The chain is built from TRBV15 and TRBJ2-7; unclear D gene. The sequencing input was naive CD4+ T cells from blood. The sequence was collected from a man in his late teens or twenties in good health. CDR3 nucleotides: TGTGCCACCAGCAGAGTTTGGCACAGATACGAGCAGTACTTC. Residues: CATSRVWHRYEQYF.